The source of this T cell receptor beta chain is a study of metastatic and nonmetastatic thyroid tumors. At the level of the study: Thyroid patients, malignant and benign, had repertoires compared across blood and tumor or nodule tissue.

Patients were all untreated before their thyroid surgery. The ends were cut back, 0 bases at V and 6 bases at J, with 6 bases in the middle. This CDR3 has 12 residues. In germline, CDR1 is SGHTA, CDR2 FQGTGA. Original processing methods: Building a distant-metastasis classifier for papillary thyroid cancer drew on CDR3 differences across clinicopathological groups. MiXCR was used by TCRdb to re-call the PCR reads. Clone size and V and J calls follow TCRdb, not the original study. The sample lists some 90,000 clones, 8.6% occurring once. This clone was found many times. The antigen is not known. Study-wide findings and caveats: Reported TCR beta diversity, measured in blood and tumor, was significantly higher for malignant thyroid tumors than for benign nodules.

This chain joins TRBV7-3 and TRBJ2-7; D is ambiguous. The sequencing sample was made of blood. The receptor was derived from a female donor with papillary thyroid cancer or a benign thyroid nodule (not recorded which). Some clones in this sample may be carry-over from other donors' samples. The CDR3 sequence: CASSLTGGEQYF. DNA of the CDR3: TGTGCCAGCAGCTTAACGGGCGGCGAGCAGTACTTC.